The entry below describes one T cell receptor (beta chain). These data come from a study of PD-L1 blockade in urothelial cancer. Generated by immunoSEQ multiplex PCR, the TCRdb table keeps only in-frame clones and is missing some. The sample shows under 50,000 clones, 75% to 95% of them seen only once. The CDR3 has 14 amino acids. J gave up 7 bases and V 4 bases, and 7 bases lay outside the gene matches. Germline V lookup: CDR1 MGHRA, CDR2 YSYEKL. The sequence was obtained from a man between 65 and 85 years old with urothelial cancer. The sequencing here drew on PBMCs, taken around atezolizumab (anti-PD-L1) treatment. The chain couples TRBV4-1 to TRBJ2-7; TRBD1 matches 10 bases. In DNA form, the CDR3 reads TGCGCCAGCAGCCTCGGGACAGGGGCGTGGGAGCAGTACTTC. Encoded protein: CASSLGTGAWEQYF.